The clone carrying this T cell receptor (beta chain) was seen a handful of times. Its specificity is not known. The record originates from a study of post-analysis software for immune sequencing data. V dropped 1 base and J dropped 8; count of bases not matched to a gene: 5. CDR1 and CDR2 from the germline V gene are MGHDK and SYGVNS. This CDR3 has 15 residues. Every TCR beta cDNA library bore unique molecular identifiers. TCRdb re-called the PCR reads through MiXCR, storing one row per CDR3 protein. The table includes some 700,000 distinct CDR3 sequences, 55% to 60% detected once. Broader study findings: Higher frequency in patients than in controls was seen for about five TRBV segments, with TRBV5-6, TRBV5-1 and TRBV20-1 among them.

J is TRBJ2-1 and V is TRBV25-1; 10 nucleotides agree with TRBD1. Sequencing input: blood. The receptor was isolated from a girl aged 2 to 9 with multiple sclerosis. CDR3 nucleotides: TGTGCCAGCAGTGAATCGGACAGGGGGGCCCATGAGCAGTTCTTC. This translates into CASSESDRGAHEQFF.